This T cell receptor (beta chain) came from a study of beta chain features in type 1 diabetes. As for the study in general: Sorted cells numbering under 140,000,000 were examined across all samples.

General observations from the study: Researchers report that Type 1 diabetes patients had moderately but significantly shorter TCRB CDR3s across all four CD4+ subsets. Diminished insertions and augmented deletions at VDJ junctions characterized type 1 diabetes patients.

Regarding this clone: Its target is not known. Other nucleotide sequences in the sample specify the same CDR3.

Of the isolated RNA, all was reverse transcribed, and so the sequenced material was expressed TCRB transcripts. Profiling relied on immunoSEQ multiplex PCR, and the TCRdb table lists in-frame clones only, not all of them. The data hold roughly 500,000 clones, with roughly 10% observed a single time. V lost 1 base to trimming and J lost 5 bases; unmatched junction nucleotides: 2. The CDR3 sequence is 13 residues long. The germline gives CDR1 SGHRS, CDR2 YFSETQ. The sample was naive CD4+ T cells from blood. The chain combines TRBV5-1 with TRBJ2-5; 7 nucleotides line up with TRBD2. The clonotype comes from a woman aged 18 to 35 in good health. In DNA, the CDR3 is TGCGCCAGCAGCTTGCAGGGAGGGGAGACCCAGTACTTC. This translates into CASSLQGGETQYF. Full variable domain (missing parts from reference TRBV5-1 and TRBJ2-5): KAGVTQTPRYLIKTRGQQVTLSCSPISGHRSVSWYQQTPGQGLQFLFEYFSETQRNKGNFPGRFSGRQFSNSRSEMNVSTLELGDSALYLCASSLQGGETQYFGPGTRLLVL.